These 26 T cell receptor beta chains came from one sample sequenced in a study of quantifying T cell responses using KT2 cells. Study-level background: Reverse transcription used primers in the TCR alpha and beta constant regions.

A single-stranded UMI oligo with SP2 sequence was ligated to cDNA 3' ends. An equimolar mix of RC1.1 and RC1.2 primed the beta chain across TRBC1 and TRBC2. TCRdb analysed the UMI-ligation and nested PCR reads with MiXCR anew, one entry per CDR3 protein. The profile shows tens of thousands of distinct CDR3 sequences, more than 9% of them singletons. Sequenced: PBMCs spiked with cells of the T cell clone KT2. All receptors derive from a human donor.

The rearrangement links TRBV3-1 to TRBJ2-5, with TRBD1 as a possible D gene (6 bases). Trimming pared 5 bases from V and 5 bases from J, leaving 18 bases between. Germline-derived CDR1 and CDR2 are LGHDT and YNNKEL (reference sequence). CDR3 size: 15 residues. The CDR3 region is CASSAGQRWGETQYF. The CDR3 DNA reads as TGTGCCAGCAGCGCTGGACAGCGATGGGGGGAGACCCAGTACTTC.

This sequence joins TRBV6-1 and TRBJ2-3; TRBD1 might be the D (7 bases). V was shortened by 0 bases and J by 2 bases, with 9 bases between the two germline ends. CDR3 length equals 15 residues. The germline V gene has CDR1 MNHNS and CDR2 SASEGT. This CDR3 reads CASSEAEGATDTQYF. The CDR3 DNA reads TGTGCCAGCAGTGAAGCGGAGGGGGCCACAGATACGCAGTATTTT.

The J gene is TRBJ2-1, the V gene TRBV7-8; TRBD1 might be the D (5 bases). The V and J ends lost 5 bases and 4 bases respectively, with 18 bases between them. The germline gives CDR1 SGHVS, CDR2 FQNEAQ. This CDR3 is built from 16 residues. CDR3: CASSPTYQGRYNEQFF. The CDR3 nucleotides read TGTGCCAGCAGCCCGACTTATCAGGGCCGATACAATGAGCAGTTCTTC.

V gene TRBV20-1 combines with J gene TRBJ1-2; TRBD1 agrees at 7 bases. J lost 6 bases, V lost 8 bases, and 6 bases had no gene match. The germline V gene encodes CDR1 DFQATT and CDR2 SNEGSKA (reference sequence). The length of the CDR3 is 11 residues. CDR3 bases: TGCAGTCTGTGGCAGGGGGATGGCTACACCTTC. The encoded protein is CSLWQGDGYTF.

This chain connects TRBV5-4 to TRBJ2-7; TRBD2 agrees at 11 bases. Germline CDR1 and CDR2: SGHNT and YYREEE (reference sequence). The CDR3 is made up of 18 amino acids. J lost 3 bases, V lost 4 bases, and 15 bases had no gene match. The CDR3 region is CASSPQPMTSGMLYEQYF. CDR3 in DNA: TGTGCCAGCAGCCCTCAGCCGATGACTAGCGGGATGCTCTACGAGCAGTACTTC.

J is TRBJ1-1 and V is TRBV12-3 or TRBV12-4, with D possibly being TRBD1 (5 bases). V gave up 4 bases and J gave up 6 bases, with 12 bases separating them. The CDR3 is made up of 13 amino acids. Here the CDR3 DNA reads TGTGCCAGCAGTTCCCCAGGGAGGGCTGAAGCTTTCTTT. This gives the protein CASSSPGRAEAFF.

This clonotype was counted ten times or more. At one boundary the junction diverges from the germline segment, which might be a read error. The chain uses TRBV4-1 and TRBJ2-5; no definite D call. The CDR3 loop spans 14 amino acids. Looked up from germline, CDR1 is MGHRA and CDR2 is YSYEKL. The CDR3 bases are TGCGCCAGCAACCAAATCGGCGGTCAAGAGACCCAGTACTTC. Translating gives CASNQIGGQETQYF.

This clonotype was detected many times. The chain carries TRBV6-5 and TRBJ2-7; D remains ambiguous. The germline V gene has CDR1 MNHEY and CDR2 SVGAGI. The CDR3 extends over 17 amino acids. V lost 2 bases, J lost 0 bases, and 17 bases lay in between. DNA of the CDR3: TGTGCCAGCAGTTACGCAGGCGGTCGAGGTCTCTCCTACGAGCAGTACTTC. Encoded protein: CASSYAGGRGLSYEQYF.

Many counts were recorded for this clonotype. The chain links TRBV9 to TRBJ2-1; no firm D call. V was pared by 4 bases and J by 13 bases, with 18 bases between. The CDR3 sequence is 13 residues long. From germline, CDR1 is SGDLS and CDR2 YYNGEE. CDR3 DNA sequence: TGTGCCAGCAGCACTCCTCCAAGTTCCAATCAGTTCTTC. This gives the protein CASSTPPSSNQFF.

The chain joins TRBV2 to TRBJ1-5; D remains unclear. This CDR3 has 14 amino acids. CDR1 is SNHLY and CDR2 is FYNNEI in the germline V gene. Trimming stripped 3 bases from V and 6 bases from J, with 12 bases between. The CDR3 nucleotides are TGTGCCAGCAGTGACCTCCGGTCCGGTCAGCCCCAGCATTTT. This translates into CASSDLRSGQPQHF.

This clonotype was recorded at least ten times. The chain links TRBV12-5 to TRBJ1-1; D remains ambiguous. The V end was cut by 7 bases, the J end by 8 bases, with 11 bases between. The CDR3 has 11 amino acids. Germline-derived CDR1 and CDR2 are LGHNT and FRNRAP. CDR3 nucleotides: TGTGCTAGTGTCAAGGTGTTAGAAGCTTTCTTT. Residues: CASVKVLEAFF.

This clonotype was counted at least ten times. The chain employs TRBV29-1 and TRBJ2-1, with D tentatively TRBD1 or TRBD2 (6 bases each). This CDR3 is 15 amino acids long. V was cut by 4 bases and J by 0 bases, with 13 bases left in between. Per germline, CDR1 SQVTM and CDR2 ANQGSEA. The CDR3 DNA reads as TGCAGCGTTGTAAGGAGGGGGAGCTCCTACAATGAGCAGTTCTTC. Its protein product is CSVVRRGSSYNEQFF.

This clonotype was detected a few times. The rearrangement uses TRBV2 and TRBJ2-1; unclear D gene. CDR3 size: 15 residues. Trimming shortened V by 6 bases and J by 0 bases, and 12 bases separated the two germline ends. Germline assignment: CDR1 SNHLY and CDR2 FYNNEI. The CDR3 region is CASRPQTSSYNEQFF. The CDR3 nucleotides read TGTGCCAGCAGACCACAGACGAGCTCCTACAATGAGCAGTTCTTC.

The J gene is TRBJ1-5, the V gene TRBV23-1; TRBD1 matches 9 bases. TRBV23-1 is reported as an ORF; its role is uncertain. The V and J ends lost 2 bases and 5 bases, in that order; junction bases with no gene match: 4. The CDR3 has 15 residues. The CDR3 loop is CASSQGQGCDQPQHF. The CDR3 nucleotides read TGCGCCAGCAGTCAAGGACAGGGGTGCGATCAGCCCCAGCATTTT.

CDR3 amino acids: CSALHTPGQDFPVTDTQYF. CDR3 nucleotide sequence: TGCAGTGCTCTTCACACTCCGGGACAGGACTTTCCTGTCACAGATACGCAGTATTTT. The chain couples TRBV20-1 to TRBJ2-3; 8 nucleotides align to TRBD1. The trim removed 5 bases at V and 2 bases at J, leaving 21 bases unmatched. Germline CDR1 DFQATT, CDR2 SNEGSKA (reference sequence). The CDR3 extends over 19 amino acids.

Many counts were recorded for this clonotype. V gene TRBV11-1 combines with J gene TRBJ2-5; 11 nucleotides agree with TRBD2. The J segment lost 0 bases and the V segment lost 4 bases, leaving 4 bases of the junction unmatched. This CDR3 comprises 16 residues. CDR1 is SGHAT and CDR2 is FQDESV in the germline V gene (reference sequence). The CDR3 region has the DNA TGTGCCAGCAGCTACGGACTAGCGGGCGACCAAGAGACCCAGTACTTC. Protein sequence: CASSYGLAGDQETQYF.

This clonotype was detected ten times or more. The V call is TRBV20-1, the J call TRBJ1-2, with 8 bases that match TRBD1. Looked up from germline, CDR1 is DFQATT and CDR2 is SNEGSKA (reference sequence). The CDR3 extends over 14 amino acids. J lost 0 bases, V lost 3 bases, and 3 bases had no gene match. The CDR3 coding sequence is TGCAGTGCTAGCCGACAGGGGACTAACTATGGCTACACCTTC. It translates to CSASRQGTNYGYTF.

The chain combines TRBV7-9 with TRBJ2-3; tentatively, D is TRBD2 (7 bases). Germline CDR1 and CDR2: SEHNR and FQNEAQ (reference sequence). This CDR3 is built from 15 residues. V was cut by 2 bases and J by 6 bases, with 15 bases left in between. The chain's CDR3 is CASSLLGGLVDTQYF. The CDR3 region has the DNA TGTGCCAGCAGCTTATTGGGGGGGCTAGTGGATACGCAGTATTTT.

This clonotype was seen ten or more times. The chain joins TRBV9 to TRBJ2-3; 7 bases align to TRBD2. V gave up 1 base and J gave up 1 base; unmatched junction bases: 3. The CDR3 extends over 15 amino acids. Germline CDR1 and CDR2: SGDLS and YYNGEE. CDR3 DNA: TGTGCCAGCAGCGTAATGGCGGGGGGCACAGATACGCAGTATTTT. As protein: CASSVMAGGTDTQYF.

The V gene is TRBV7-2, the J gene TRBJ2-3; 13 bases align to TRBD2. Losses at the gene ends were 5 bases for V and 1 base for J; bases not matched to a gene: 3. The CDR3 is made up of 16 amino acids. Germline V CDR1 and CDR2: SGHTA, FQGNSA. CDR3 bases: TGTGCCAGCAGCCTCGGGACTAGCGGGGGCACAGATACGCAGTATTTT. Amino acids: CASSLGTSGGTDTQYF.

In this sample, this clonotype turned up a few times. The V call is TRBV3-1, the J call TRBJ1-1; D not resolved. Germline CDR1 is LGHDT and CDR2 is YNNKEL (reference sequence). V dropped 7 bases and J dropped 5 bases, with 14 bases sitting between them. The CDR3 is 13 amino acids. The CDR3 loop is CASTPVSGTEAFF. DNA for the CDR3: TGTGCCAGCACCCCCGTAAGCGGAACTGAAGCTTTCTTT.

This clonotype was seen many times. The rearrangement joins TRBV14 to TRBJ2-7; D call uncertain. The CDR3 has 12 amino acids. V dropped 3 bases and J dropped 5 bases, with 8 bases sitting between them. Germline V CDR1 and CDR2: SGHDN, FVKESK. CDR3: CASSHVTHEQYF. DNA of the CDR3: TGTGCCAGCAGCCACGTGACCCACGAGCAGTACTTC.

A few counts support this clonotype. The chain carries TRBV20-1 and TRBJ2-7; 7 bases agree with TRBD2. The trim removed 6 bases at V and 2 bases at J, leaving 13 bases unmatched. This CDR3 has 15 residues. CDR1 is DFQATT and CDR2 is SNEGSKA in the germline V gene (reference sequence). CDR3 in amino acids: CSADWPGLRPYEQYF. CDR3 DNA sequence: TGCAGTGCAGATTGGCCGGGACTAAGGCCCTACGAGCAGTACTTC.

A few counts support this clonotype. Here the CDR3 reads CASGTNNSPLHF. In DNA form, the CDR3 reads TGTGCCAGCGGGACAAATAATTCACCCCTCCACTTT. The rearrangement joins TRBV11-3 to TRBJ1-6, with D perhaps matching TRBD1 (6 bases). This CDR3 contains 12 residues. From germline, CDR1 is SGHNT and CDR2 YENEEA. V lost 8 bases and J lost 5, with 7 bases in between.

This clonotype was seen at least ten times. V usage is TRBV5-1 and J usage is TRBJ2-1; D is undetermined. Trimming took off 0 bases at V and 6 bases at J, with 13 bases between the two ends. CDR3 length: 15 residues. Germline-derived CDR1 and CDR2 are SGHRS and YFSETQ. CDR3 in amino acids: CASSLEPGEFNEQFF. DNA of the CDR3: TGCGCCAGCAGCTTGGAGCCAGGCGAATTCAATGAGCAGTTCTTC.

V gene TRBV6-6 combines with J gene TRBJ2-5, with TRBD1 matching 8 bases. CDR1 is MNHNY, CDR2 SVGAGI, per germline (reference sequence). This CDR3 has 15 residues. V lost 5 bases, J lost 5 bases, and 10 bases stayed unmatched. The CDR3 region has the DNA TGTGCCAGCAGTCAGACGGACAGGGCAGAGGAGACCCAGTACTTC. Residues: CASSQTDRAEETQYF.